The 9 T cell receptor beta chains listed next were all sequenced from one sample in a study of OX40 agonist ivuxolimab in advanced cancers. Libraries were constructed by the immunoSEQ multiplex PCR assay. TCRdb took this table from immuneACCESS and kept in-frame rearrangements with V and J called. Such tables lack part of the clones; where checked against another copy, unresolved V genes explain under half of the gap, and the rest is unexplained. This sample is represented by more than 40,000 clones; under 90% of them were singletons. Jointly, the top ten make up roughly 23% of the sample. The sequences come from CD4+ or CD8+ T cells sorted from blood, collected in a trial of the OX40 agonist ivuxolimab. These receptors were collected from an adult with an advanced solid tumor such as melanoma, head and neck, liver or kidney cancer.

The chain joins TRBV27 to TRBJ1-2, with D unclear. The CDR3 runs to 14 residues. Germline CDR1 MNHEY, CDR2 SMNVEV (reference sequence). V was clipped by 0 bases and J by 4 bases, with 9 bases between them. CDR3 coding DNA: TGTGCCAGCAGTTTATCGGTTGGTCTCTATGGCTACACCTTC. The encoded protein is CASSLSVGLYGYTF.

The chain recombines TRBV6-5 with TRBJ1-1; a weak D match, TRBD1 (6 bases). Germline CDR1 is MNHEY and CDR2 is SVGAGI. V gave up 11 bases and J gave up 6 bases, with 22 bases separating them. There are 14 residues in the CDR3. CDR3 amino acids: CASTWRGARAEAFF. The CDR3 bases are TGTGCCTCCACGTGGCGGGGGGCAAGGGCTGAAGCTTTCTTT.

This clone was picked up one time. This chain joins TRBV7-8 and TRBJ1-1, with D possibly being TRBD1 (5 bases). This CDR3 has 15 amino acids. CDR1 and CDR2 (germline): SGHVS, FQNEAQ. The V end was cut by 2 bases, the J end by 6 bases, with 16 bases between. The CDR3 sequence: CASSLMTDLVAEAFF. The CDR3, as DNA: TGTGCCAGCAGCTTAATGACAGACTTAGTCGCTGAAGCTTTCTTT.

This chain connects TRBV27 to TRBJ2-2, with TRBD1 identical over 9 bases. The V gene end was trimmed by 4 bases and the J gene end by 0 bases; junction bases not matched to a gene: 3. Germline values: CDR1 MNHEY, CDR2 SMNVEV (reference sequence). The CDR3 length is 16 residues. CDR3 nucleotides: TGTGCCAGCAGTTCGGGACAGGGCGCGAACACCGGGGAGCTGTTTTTT. Residues: CASSSGQGANTGELFF.

To note about this clone: The sample has other DNA sequences that encode this CDR3 too. V is TRBV4-3 and J is TRBJ2-1; 11 bases line up with TRBD2. Germline loops: CDR1 LGHNA, CDR2 YSLEER. The trim removed 1 base at V and 7 bases at J, leaving 3 bases unmatched. The CDR3 runs 15 residues. The CDR3 nucleotides are TGCGCCAGCAGCCAAGGGCTAGCGGGGGGAAATGAGCAGTTCTTC. Amino acids: CASSQGLAGGNEQFF.

V usage is TRBV7-6 and J usage is TRBJ1-4; no reliable D call. The CDR3 runs 17 residues. The V end lost 3 bases, the J end lost 0 bases, and 14 bases lay between the germline ends. The germline V gene encodes CDR1 SGHVS and CDR2 FNYEAQ. The CDR3 DNA sequence: TGTGCCAGCAGCTTCGGCAGTGGATTTTCAACTAATGAAAAACTGTTTTTT. Amino acid sequence: CASSFGSGFSTNEKLFF.

The rearrangement uses TRBV6-4 and TRBJ2-7; D tentatively reads TRBD1 or TRBD2 (5 bases each). V was cut by 2 bases and J by 9 bases, with 11 bases left in between. Germline assignment: CDR1 MRHNA and CDR2 SNTAGT. The CDR3 runs 12 residues. CDR3 in amino acids: CASSDLEGTQYF. The DNA of the CDR3 is TGTGCCAGCAGTGACCTTGAGGGGACGCAGTACTTC.

The genes are TRBV27 and TRBJ2-6, with D perhaps TRBD1 (6 bases). CDR1 MNHEY and CDR2 SMNVEV come from the germline V gene (reference sequence). CDR3 size: 17 residues. Deletions cut 4 bases from V and 5 bases from J, with 18 bases between. The CDR3 spells CASSSLQGGFRANVLTF. Here the CDR3 DNA reads TGTGCCAGCAGTTCCTTACAGGGTGGGTTTCGGGCCAACGTCCTGACTTTC.

V usage is TRBV6-1 and J usage is TRBJ2-7; 7 nucleotides agree with TRBD2. This CDR3 is built from 14 residues. Trimming cost V 5 bases and J 4 bases; bases outside gene matches: 8. CDR1 is MNHNS and CDR2 is SASEGT in the germline V gene. This CDR3 is CASSLGGSPYEQYF. CDR3 sequence (DNA): TGTGCCAGCAGTCTGGGGGGGTCCCCTTACGAGCAGTACTTC.